This TCR beta chain was found in a study of T cells in Graves' hyperthyroidism and ophthalmopathy (dated by TCRdb to the late 2010s). Turning to the overall study: Peripheral blood samples were taken at initial diagnosis, before any treatment was given. To identify TCR V-J signatures that set the groups apart, the researchers used a discovery cohort of about a hundred patients, made up of 40 to 45 with Graves' ophthalmopathy and some 56 with stable Graves' hyperthyroidism. Prospective prediction of ophthalmopathy was tested in an independent validation cohort consisting of fewer than 20 hyperthyroidism patients and approximately 16 patients who later progressed to ophthalmopathy. The 85 to 100 discovery patients were divided at random into training and test sets in a 7:3 ratio. Thyroid tissue and blood T-cell repertoires from six Graves' hyperthyroidism patients were also compared in the study. Following sampling, methimazole starting at 30 mg daily was given to hyperthyroidism patients, and high-dose intravenous methylprednisolone was given to ophthalmopathy patients. The paper describes TCR Vbeta CDR3 sequencing of some 130 peripheral blood samples, made up of roughly 45 ophthalmopathy patients, over 70 hyperthyroidism patients and 17 progressor patients.

Ophthalmopathy patients had moderately to severely active disease, Clinical Activity Score of at least 3, NOSPECS grade of at least 4, and duration under 3 months. The study excluded patients with uncontrolled infections, other autoimmune diseases, pregnancy or lactation. Diagnoses relied on clinical symptoms, serum thyroxine and TRAb, thyroid ultrasound and orbital computed tomography. Ficoll-Paque density gradient centrifugation was used to isolate PBMCs from about 10 ml of fresh peripheral blood. Total RNA was extracted using Trizol reagent, and RNA quality was assessed on an Agilent 2100 Bioanalyzer. From the cysteine up to the phenylalanine, the CDR3 has a length of 15 residues. The DNA shown is the 45-base CDR3, in frame from base 1. Reading the germline V gene gives CDR1 SGHNT and CDR2 YENEEA. Ends trimmed: V by 5 bases, J by 4 bases; bases unmatched to a gene: 9. Paper-wide results and their limitations: In validation, the model predicted progression to ophthalmopathy a median of roughly six months before onset, with approximately 70% sensitivity and roughly 73% specificity. Sample size was not statistically predetermined, and blinding of investigators to group allocation was not performed. Most expanded thyroid clonotypes (frequency above 0.001) were also found in blood, which suggests that blood repertoires may mirror thyroid immune responses. A model built on a 13 V-J signature distinguished ophthalmopathy from stable hyperthyroidism, reaching 87.88% sensitivity and under 84% specificity in cross-validation and 80%/75% in testing.

To note about this clonotype: It has no known antigen specificity. Base qualities are missing; no much larger clone stands one base away.

The TCR beta CDR3 regions were amplified from the RNA transcripts. A first-round RT-PCR of the TCR CDR3 used the HTBI primer set with the Qiagen OneStep RT-PCR kit. A second multiplex PCR round built the libraries, followed by size selection and purification. Sequencing of the libraries was done on an Illumina HiSeq2000 using paired-end 100 bp reads. For the original study's pipeline: SOAPnuke was used to process the raw data, throwing out any read that contained adapters or uncalled bases, had a mean Phred below 15, or lacked an exact constant-primer or identifier match. High-quality paired reads were merged with COPE v1.2.5, and unique nucleotide sequences were defined as clonotypes. MiTCR v1.1 was used to align clonotypes to the IMGT TRBV, TRBD and TRBJ reference segments. The analysis included only V-J combinations with a frequency above 0.0001, which together covered more than 99% of the repertoires. A TCS score was defined as the ratio of F50 (clonal expansion) to E x V (chaos), with BLOSUM62-based TCRdist applied between CDR3 peptides within each V-J. Welch's t-statistics and random forest reduced fewer than 550 V-J features to fewer than 15, which were used in a naive Bayes classifier (R e1071). TCRdb applied fastp at Q25 and MiXCR to the public reads, then kept only in-frame beta chains. One record per CDR3 amino acid sequence lists the most common genes and DNA. For this entry, the V and J calls and clone size follow TCRdb and not the study's own pipeline. The table for this sample lists around 350,000 distinct CDR3 sequences; 12% to 15% of them were counted only once. About 21% of the sample is taken by the ten largest.

Sequencing input: blood. The sequence is built from TRBV11-3 and TRBJ2-3, and 7 bases in between align with TRBD1. The clonotype comes from a woman aged 60-75 years with Graves' ophthalmopathy. The DNA sequence is as follows: TGTGCCAGCAGCCCAGGACAGGCCGAGGCAGATACGCAGTATTTT. The encoded protein is CASSPGQAEADTQYF.